These 28 T cell receptor beta chains were all obtained from the same sample, sequenced in a study of CD8 T cells in Susac syndrome. An amount of RNA that ranged from roughly 0.45 to 1 ug was reverse transcribed with random hexamers. TCRdb re-derived calls from the immunoSEQ multiplex PCR reads in MiXCR, one entry per CDR3 protein. In the table there are about 300,000 distinct CDR3 sequences, roughly 85% of which are singletons. The sequenced material came from CD8+ T cells from PBMCs. Source of these receptors: a human donor with multiple sclerosis.

V gene TRBV28 combines with J gene TRBJ2-7; 8 bases are a match to TRBD1. This CDR3 comprises 14 residues. Germline V gene sequence: CDR1 MDHEN, CDR2 SYDVKM. Trimming removed 5 bases from V and 4 bases from J; junction bases left unmatched: 7. The CDR3 protein is CASSPDRGLYEQYF. In DNA form, the CDR3 reads TGTGCCAGCAGTCCTGACAGGGGCCTTTACGAGCAGTACTTC. The entire variable domain, with the rest obtained from reference TRBV28 and TRBJ2-7, is as follows: DVKVTQSSRYLVKRTGEKVFLECVQDMDHENMFWYRQDPGLGLRLIYFSYDVKMKEKGDIPEGYSVSREKKERFSLILESASTNQTSMYLCASSPDRGLYEQYFGPGTRLTVT.

The chain uses TRBV5-6 and TRBJ1-2, with D maybe TRBD1 (6 bases). V dropped 4 bases and J dropped 3 bases, with 10 bases sitting between them. Looked up from germline, CDR1 is SGHDT and CDR2 is YYEEEE. This CDR3 spans 13 amino acids. This chain's CDR3 is CASSGGMDYGYTF. The CDR3 nucleotides are TGTGCCAGCAGCGGGGGCATGGACTATGGCTACACCTTC.

This chain connects TRBV6-5 to TRBJ2-1; tentative D call: TRBD2 (6 bases). V was pared by 0 bases and J by 4 bases, with 22 bases between. This CDR3 contains 19 residues. Germline V gene lookup returns CDR1 MNHEY and CDR2 SVGAGI. The CDR3 coding sequence is TGTGCCAGCAGTTACTCCGCTAGCTTACTGGGGGGAAGGTACAATGAGCAGTTCTTC. Protein: CASSYSASLLGGRYNEQFF.

The rearrangement links TRBV19 to TRBJ2-4; maybe TRBD2 (6 bases). Per the germline V gene, CDR1 is LNHDA and CDR2 is SQIVND (reference sequence). The CDR3 covers 15 residues. The V end was cut by 9 bases, the J end by 0 bases, with 15 bases between. DNA for the CDR3: TGTGCCAGCTTATCGGGGGAAATAGCCAAAAACATTCAGTACTTC. Residues: CASLSGEIAKNIQYF.

This chain uses TRBV7-9 with TRBJ1-2; 7 bases fit TRBD1. In germline, CDR1 is SEHNR, CDR2 FQNEAQ (reference sequence). Unmatched junction bases numbered 19, after V lost 5 bases and J lost 4 bases. This CDR3 spans 18 amino acids. The DNA of the CDR3 is TGTGCCAGCAGCGCCACAGGCGGTAGGGACAGTAAATTCTATGGCTACACCTTC. Its protein is CASSATGGRDSKFYGYTF.

The count of this clonotype is one. The chain has TRBV6-5 and TRBJ2-7; D ambiguous. V was shortened by 2 bases and J by 0 bases, with 8 bases between the two germline ends. The germline CDR1 and CDR2 sequences are MNHEY and SVGAGI. The CDR3 contains 14 residues. The CDR3 loop is CASSYDVNSYEQYV. In DNA, the CDR3 is TGTGCCAGCAGTTACGACGTCAACTCCTACGAGCAGTACGTC.

The gene calls are TRBV20-1 and TRBJ2-2, with 7 positions matching TRBD1. CDR1 is DFQATT and CDR2 is SNEGSKA in the germline V gene (reference sequence). The CDR3 loop spans 16 amino acids. The junction had 12 bases not matched to a gene; V was cut back by 5 bases and J by 3 bases. The CDR3: CSARRSKGAYTGELFF. The CDR3 bases are TGCAGTGCTCGTCGCTCGAAGGGGGCTTACACCGGGGAGCTGTTTTTT.

This chain connects TRBV11-2 to TRBJ2-1; TRBD1 is a possible D gene (6 bases). V gave up 1 base and J gave up 9 bases, with 13 bases separating them. CDR3 length: 14 amino acids. Germline-derived CDR1 and CDR2 are SGHAT and FQNNGV. The chain's CDR3 is CASSLVRGSAEQFF. The DNA of the CDR3 is TGTGCCAGCAGCTTAGTTAGGGGGTCCGCTGAGCAGTTCTTC.

V and J are TRBV27 and TRBJ2-7, with 8 bases lining up with TRBD2. The CDR3 covers 15 residues. CDR1 is MNHEY and CDR2 is SMNVEV in the germline V gene (reference sequence). Trimming took 6 bases from V and 2 from J; bases not matched to a gene: 9. The CDR3 region has the DNA TGTGCCAGCAGGCCTGAACCGGGGGGGGCCTACGAGCAGTACTTC. It is translated as CASRPEPGGAYEQYF.

The chain carries TRBV11-3 and TRBJ2-1; weak D call: TRBD2 (6 bases). Germline V gives CDR1 SGHNT, CDR2 YENEEA. Between the trimmed V and J ends, which lost 5 bases and 6 bases, there was a span of 20 bases. There are 16 residues in the CDR3. The CDR3 reads CASSPEIGGIGNEQFF. CDR3 DNA: TGTGCCAGCAGCCCCGAGATTGGCGGGATCGGCAATGAGCAGTTCTTC.

The table lists this clonotype with a count of one. This sequence joins TRBV6-5 and TRBJ1-5; D is uncertain. Germline V gives CDR1 MNHEY, CDR2 SVGAGI. The CDR3 has 13 amino acids. V was clipped by 4 bases and J by 4 bases, with 8 bases between them. The chain's CDR3 is CASSSDVNQPQHF. For the CDR3, the DNA is TGTGCCAGCAGTTCCGACGTAAATCAGCCCCAGCATTTT.

The chain joins TRBV6-2 or TRBV6-3 to TRBJ2-2; a possible D gene is TRBD2 (6 bases). V was pared by 7 bases and J by 5 bases, with 17 bases between. CDR1 and CDR2 from the germline V gene are MNHEY and SVGEGT. The CDR3 sequence is 15 residues long. CDR3 loop: CASTQPGLGTGELFF. CDR3 coding DNA: TGTGCCAGCACCCAGCCGGGACTTGGGACCGGGGAGCTGTTTTTT.

The chain couples TRBV15 to TRBJ2-1; 7 bases line up with TRBD2. Per germline, CDR1 LNHNV and CDR2 YYDKDF (reference sequence). The CDR3 is 14 amino acids. J gave up 8 bases and V 1 base, and 5 bases lay outside the gene matches. The DNA of the CDR3 is TGTGCCACCAGCAGAGTCGGGGGAGGGGATGAGCAGTTCTTC. It codes for CATSRVGGGDEQFF.

This clonotype was detected only once. J is TRBJ1-5 and V is TRBV11-2; perhaps TRBD1 as D (6 bases). The CDR3 runs 19 residues. Germline V gene lookup returns CDR1 SGHAT and CDR2 FQNNGV. The V end was cut by 5 bases, the J end by 6 bases, with 29 bases between. The CDR3 spells CASSPTGSHPAEVGQPQHF. The CDR3 DNA is TGTGCCAGCAGCCCAACAGGGTCTCACCCGGCCGAAGTCGGTCAGCCCCAGCATTTT.

The chain carries TRBV4-1 and TRBJ2-7, with 8 bases fitting TRBD1. The germline V gene encodes CDR1 MGHRA and CDR2 YSYEKL. V trimming: 2 bases; J trimming: 0 bases; junction bases outside the gene matches: 6. This CDR3 contains 16 residues. CDR3 protein: CASSQFGQGSSYEQYF. The CDR3 nucleotides are TGCGCCAGCAGCCAATTCGGACAGGGTAGCTCCTACGAGCAGTACTTC.

This chain joins TRBV28 and TRBJ2-7, with 7 bases matching TRBD2. Trimming cost V 11 bases and J 6 bases; bases outside gene matches: 10. Germline CDR1 reads MDHEN; CDR2 reads SYDVKM. CDR3 size: 12 residues. CDR3 sequence reads: CAGARGGSEQYF. CDR3 nucleotide sequence: TGTGCCGGAGCTCGGGGAGGGAGCGAGCAGTACTTC. The whole variable domain, filled in from reference TRBV28 and TRBJ2-7, reads DVKVTQSSRYLVKRTGEKVFLECVQDMDHENMFWYRQDPGLGLRLIYFSYDVKMKEKGDIPEGYSVSREKKERFSLILESASTNQTSMYLCAGARGGSEQYFGPGTRLTVT.

The chain carries TRBV2 and TRBJ2-7; TRBD2 matches 9 bases. This CDR3 has 15 amino acids. Germline CDR1 is SNHLY and CDR2 is FYNNEI. After removal of 5 bases from V and 3 bases from J, the junction contained 8 bases not matched to a gene. CDR3 residues: CASSRVTSGSYEQYF. CDR3 nucleotide sequence: TGTGCCAGCAGTCGTGTGACTAGCGGCAGCTACGAGCAGTACTTC.

V gene TRBV12-3 or TRBV12-4 combines with J gene TRBJ2-1; 7 positions agree with TRBD2. V trimming: 8 bases; J trimming: 1 base; junction bases outside the gene matches: 17. The CDR3 sequence is 18 residues long. In DNA form, the CDR3 reads TGTGCCAGCGGAGAATTGACTAGCCTGGAAGGTTCCTACAATGAGCAGTTCTTC. It yields the protein CASGELTSLEGSYNEQFF.

This chain joins TRBV7-9 and TRBJ2-3, with a tentative D call TRBD1 (6 bases). Trimming left V 4 bases short and J 3 bases short, with 17 bases between. The CDR3 sequence is 16 residues long. Germline V gene data show CDR1 as SEHNR and CDR2 as FQNEAQ (reference sequence). The CDR3 DNA reads as TGTGCCAGCAGCTGGAACCGGGACACCATGACAGATACGCAGTATTTT. Translated: CASSWNRDTMTDTQYF.

The genes are TRBV6-5 and TRBJ2-7; possible D gene TRBD1, 6 bases. Germline CDR1 reads MNHEY; CDR2 reads SVGAGI. Deletions cut 6 bases from V and 6 bases from J, with 18 bases between. The CDR3 is 14 residues long. For the CDR3, the DNA is TGTGCCAGCAGACCACAGGGTCAAAGGCGCGAGCAGTACTTC. It is translated as CASRPQGQRREQYF.

This clonotype was seen only once. The chain links TRBV27 to TRBJ2-5; D is perhaps TRBD1 (5 bases). There are 14 residues in the CDR3. The germline V and J ends were trimmed by 3 bases and 3 bases, with 11 bases remaining between them. In germline, CDR1 is MNHEY, CDR2 SMNVEV (reference sequence). The CDR3 region is CASSFLGEKETQYF. The CDR3 region has the DNA TGTGCCAGCAGTTTTTTAGGGGAAAAAGAGACCCAGTACTTC.

This sequence joins TRBV29-1 and TRBJ2-1; D perhaps matches TRBD1 (6 bases). Trimming took 8 bases from V and 3 from J, leaving 14 bases between them. Germline assignment: CDR1 SQVTM and CDR2 ANQGSEA. The CDR3 is 13 residues long. As DNA, the CDR3 is TGCAGCCTGCGGGCAGGGGTCTACAATGAGCAGTTCTTC. Its translation: CSLRAGVYNEQFF.

The chain employs TRBV9 and TRBJ2-2, with D tentatively TRBD1 (5 bases). Germline CDR1 reads SGDLS; CDR2 reads YYNGEE. Trimming took 7 bases from V and 1 from J, leaving 17 bases between them. This CDR3 has 16 amino acids. CDR3 amino acids: CASLGPNSMNTGELFF. In nucleotides, the CDR3 is TGTGCCAGCCTGGGGCCTAACTCTATGAACACCGGGGAGCTGTTTTTT.

This chain uses TRBV28 with TRBJ2-1; 8 bases fit TRBD2. Germline CDR1 reads MDHEN; CDR2 reads SYDVKM. The J segment lost 2 bases and the V segment lost 4 bases, leaving 10 bases of the junction unmatched. The CDR3 is made up of 17 amino acids. The CDR3 spells CASSSRGSGMPYNEQFF. Written as DNA, the CDR3 is TGTGCCAGCAGTTCCCGGGGTAGCGGGATGCCCTACAATGAGCAGTTCTTC. The full variable domain, completed using reference TRBV28 and TRBJ2-1, is DVKVTQSSRYLVKRTGEKVFLECVQDMDHENMFWYRQDPGLGLRLIYFSYDVKMKEKGDIPEGYSVSREKKERFSLILESASTNQTSMYLCASSSRGSGMPYNEQFFGPGTRLTVL.

The chain employs TRBV13 and TRBJ1-1, with a tentative D call TRBD1 (6 bases). The length of the CDR3 is 13 residues. V gave up 4 bases and J gave up 3 bases, with 9 bases separating them. Per germline, CDR1 PRHDT and CDR2 FYEKMQ (reference sequence). CDR3 sequence reads: CASSYRVDTEAFF. The CDR3 region has the DNA TGTGCCAGCAGCTACAGGGTCGACACTGAAGCTTTCTTT.

This chain links TRBV3-1 with TRBJ1-2; no firm D call. Trimming pared 4 bases from V and 2 bases from J, leaving 17 bases between. The CDR3 sequence is 16 residues long. Per germline, CDR1 LGHDT and CDR2 YNNKEL (reference sequence). The chain's CDR3 is CASSPGKSHSNYGYTF. The CDR3 nucleotides are TGTGCCAGCAGCCCAGGAAAAAGCCACTCGAACTATGGCTACACCTTC.

The chain employs TRBV7-2 and TRBJ1-2, with D possibly being TRBD1 (5 bases). Trimming removed 1 base at V and 6 bases at J, with 15 bases between. This CDR3 has 15 residues. Germline V gene data show CDR1 as SGHTA and CDR2 as FQGNSA. CDR3 residues: CASSLGIGTSHGYTF. CDR3 nucleotides: TGTGCCAGCAGCTTAGGAATAGGGACGTCCCATGGCTACACCTTC.

J is TRBJ2-5 and V is TRBV4-3; 8 bases fit TRBD2. The V segment lost 2 bases and the J segment 5 bases; nucleotides outside the gene matches: 7. Germline assignment: CDR1 LGHNA and CDR2 YSLEER. The CDR3 is 15 amino acids. The CDR3 DNA reads TGCGCCAGCAGCCAAAACCCAGCGGGAGAGGAGACCCAGTACTTC. It is translated as CASSQNPAGEETQYF.